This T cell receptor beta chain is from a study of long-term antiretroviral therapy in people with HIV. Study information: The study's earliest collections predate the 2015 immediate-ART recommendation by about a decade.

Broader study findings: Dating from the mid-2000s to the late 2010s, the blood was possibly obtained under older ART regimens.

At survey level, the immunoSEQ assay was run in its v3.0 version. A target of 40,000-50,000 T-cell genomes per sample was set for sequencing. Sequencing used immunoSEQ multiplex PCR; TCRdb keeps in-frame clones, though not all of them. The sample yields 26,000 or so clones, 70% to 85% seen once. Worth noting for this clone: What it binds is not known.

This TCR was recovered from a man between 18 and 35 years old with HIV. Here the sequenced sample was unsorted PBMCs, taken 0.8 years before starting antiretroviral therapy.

CDR3 loop: CATRQDYNEQFF. The DNA for the CDR3 is TGTGCCACCAGACAGGACTACAATGAGCAGTTCTTC. V is TRBV6-1 and J is TRBJ2-1; the D gene is possibly TRBD1 (6 bases). The germline V gene has CDR1 MNHNS and CDR2 SASEGT. The length of the CDR3 is 12 residues. V was trimmed by 10 bases and J by 3 bases, leaving 10 bases between them.